This passage covers 22 T cell receptor beta chains from one sample sequenced in a study of Graves' ophthalmopathy and Graves' hyperthyroidism. RNA transcripts provided the template for amplifying TCR beta CDR3 regions. HTBI primers were used in a first-round RT-PCR, which preceded a second-round multiplex PCR. TCRdb recomputed calls from the multiplex PCR reads with MiXCR, one row per CDR3 protein. This table has 600,000 to 950,000 distinct CDR3 sequences, approximately 40% appearing once. Sequenced input: peripheral blood. The receptors were gathered from an adult man with Graves' ophthalmopathy.

J is TRBJ2-5 and V is TRBV25-1; D unresolved. The CDR3 runs 13 residues. Germline assignment: CDR1 MGHDK and CDR2 SYGVNS. V lost 8 bases to trimming and J lost 1 base, with 11 bases between them. The CDR3 sequence: CASVFTGQETQYF. CDR3 nucleotide sequence: TGTGCCAGCGTTTTCACGGGCCAAGAGACCCAGTACTTC.

In its sample, this clonotype was seen many times. The chain is built from TRBV20-1 and TRBJ1-1; possible D gene TRBD1, 6 bases. Germline CDR1 and CDR2: DFQATT and SNEGSKA (reference sequence). Trimming cost V 3 bases and J 2 bases, with 13 bases left between them. The CDR3 has 14 amino acids. The CDR3 here is CSASFAGANTEAFF. In DNA form, the CDR3 reads TGCAGTGCTAGCTTTGCGGGGGCAAACACTGAAGCTTTCTTT.

This clonotype was detected many times. CDR3 nucleotides: TGTGCCATCGGGACATTCCAAGAGACCCAGTACTTC. Translated, it gives CAIGTFQETQYF. This chain uses TRBV10-3 with TRBJ2-5; D possibly corresponds to TRBD1 (6 bases). CDR1 and CDR2 from the germline V gene are ENHRY and SYGVKD. Between the trimmed V and J ends, which lost 8 bases and 1 base, there was a span of 8 bases. CDR3 length: 12 residues.

At least ten counts were recorded for this clonotype. The genes are TRBV7-9 and TRBJ2-7; D not certain. The length of the CDR3 is 11 residues. V was pared by 9 bases and J by 6 bases, with 12 bases between. Germline V CDR1 and CDR2: SEHNR, FQNEAQ (reference sequence). The CDR3, as DNA: TGTGCCAGTGTTGTTGGTTTCGAGCAGTACTTC. It translates to CASVVGFEQYF. Full variable domain (missing parts from reference TRBV7-9 and TRBJ2-7): DTGVSQNPRHKITKRGQNVTFRCDPISEHNRLYWYRQTLGQGPEFLTYFQNEAQLEKSRLLSDRFSAERPKGSFSTLEIQRTEQGDSAMYLCASVVGFEQYFGPGTRLTVT.

With regard to this clonotype: It is likely a read error, because the conserved phenylalanine at the end of the CDR3 is missing. The genes are TRBV20-1 and TRBJ2-7; a possible D gene is TRBD1 (6 bases). Germline V gives CDR1 DFQATT, CDR2 SNEGSKA (reference sequence). V lost 5 bases and J 3 bases, leaving 14 bases between the germline ends. This CDR3 has 13 amino acids. CDR3 sequence (DNA): TGCAGTGCTCGTTCAGGGGTGATCTACGAGCAGTACCTC. Translated, it gives CSARSGVIYEQYL.

This clonotype was observed a handful of times. The rearrangement links TRBV4-2 to TRBJ1-2, with no clear D. Germline CDR1 LGHNA, CDR2 YNFKEQ. The CDR3 loop spans 14 amino acids. V gave up 0 bases and J gave up 4 bases, with 9 bases separating them. The CDR3 is CASSQDVSAYGYTF. The CDR3 DNA sequence: TGTGCCAGCAGCCAAGATGTCAGCGCCTATGGCTACACCTTC.

The V gene is TRBV7-2, the J gene TRBJ2-7; 14 bases match TRBD2. Per the germline V gene, CDR1 is SGHTA and CDR2 is FQGNSA. The junction had 6 bases not matched to a gene; V was cut back by 5 bases and J by 3 bases. This CDR3 contains 16 residues. The CDR3 nucleotides are TGTGCCAGCAGCCCCGGGACTAGCGGGGGTTACTACGAGCAGTACTTC. Amino acid sequence: CASSPGTSGGYYEQYF.

As DNA, the CDR3 is TGTGCCAGCAGTTCCCAACCACAGTATGGCTACACCTTC. It encodes CASSSQPQYGYTF. This rearrangement joins TRBV25-1 to TRBJ1-2, with unresolved D. V was shortened by 5 bases and J by 5 bases, with 12 bases between the two germline ends. Germline lookup yields CDR1 MGHDK and CDR2 SYGVNS. The CDR3 extends over 13 amino acids.

This clonotype was detected many times. The chain joins TRBV2 to TRBJ1-3, with D perhaps matching TRBD1 (5 bases). Trimming shortened V by 7 bases and J by 0 bases, and 13 bases separated the two germline ends. CDR3 size: 15 residues. Germline V lookup: CDR1 SNHLY, CDR2 FYNNEI. The DNA for the CDR3 is TGTGCCAGCACCGACCGACAGTACTCTGGAAACACCATATATTTT. Amino acids: CASTDRQYSGNTIYF.

This clonotype was counted only a few times. The rearrangement joins TRBV7-9 to TRBJ2-5; D gene ambiguous. The CDR3 contains 15 residues. Germline V lookup: CDR1 SEHNR, CDR2 FQNEAQ (reference sequence). The V gene lost 2 bases and the J gene lost 3 bases, with 13 bases spanning the gap. The CDR3 here is CASSLITAHEETQYF. The CDR3, as DNA: TGTGCCAGCAGCTTAATCACTGCCCATGAAGAGACCCAGTACTTC.

This clonotype has ten or more counts. The rearrangement uses TRBV29-1 and TRBJ1-2; 9 bases agree with TRBD1. After removal of 7 bases from V and 8 bases from J, the junction contained 5 bases not matched to a gene. This CDR3 has 11 amino acids. Germline V lookup: CDR1 SQVTM, CDR2 ANQGSEA. The CDR3 here is CSGTGGRGYTF. CDR3 in DNA: TGCAGCGGAACAGGGGGCCGGGGCTACACCTTC. The variable domain in full, completed from reference TRBV29-1 and TRBJ1-2, reads SAVISQKPSRDICQRGTSLTIQCQVDSQVTMMFWYRQQPGQSLTLIATANQGSEATYESGFVIDKFPISRPNLTFSTLTVSNMSPEDSSIYLCSGTGGRGYTFGSGTRLTVV.

V and J are TRBV7-9 and TRBJ2-7; 10 bases agree with TRBD1. The V and J ends lost 6 bases and 6 bases, in that order; junction bases with no gene match: 11. From germline, CDR1 is SEHNR and CDR2 FQNEAQ (reference sequence). This CDR3 has 15 amino acids. The CDR3 region has the DNA TGTGCCAGCAGTCAGCAGACAGGGGGCGCGGGCGAGCAGTACTTC. Its protein product is CASSQQTGGAGEQYF. Drawing the rest from reference TRBV7-9 and TRBJ2-7, the complete variable domain is DTGVSQNPRHKITKRGQNVTFRCDPISEHNRLYWYRQTLGQGPEFLTYFQNEAQLEKSRLLSDRFSAERPKGSFSTLEIQRTEQGDSAMYLCASSQQTGGAGEQYFGPGTRLTVT.

To note about this clonotype: At one of its ends the junction is not consistent with the germline gene, which may arise from a read error. This chain links TRBV10-3 with TRBJ1-6; D uncertain. From germline, CDR1 is ENHRY and CDR2 SYGVKD. CDR3 length: 14 amino acids. The CDR3 bases are TGTGCCATCGGTGACAAATCCCATGGTTCACCCCTCCACTTT. Protein product: CAIGDKSHGSPLHF.

This clonotype turned up a few times. This rearrangement joins TRBV14 to TRBJ2-2, with D perhaps TRBD1 (6 bases). The V and J ends lost 6 bases and 0 bases respectively, with 11 bases between them. Germline CDR1 and CDR2: SGHDN and FVKESK. This CDR3 is built from 15 residues. The CDR3 loop reads CASRVNRANTGELFF. The CDR3 DNA follows: TGTGCCAGCAGGGTCAACAGGGCGAACACCGGGGAGCTGTTTTTT.

This chain connects TRBV15 to TRBJ1-6; D may be TRBD1 (5 bases). CDR3 length: 13 amino acids. V was pared by 4 bases and J by 8 bases, with 9 bases between. The germline V gene has CDR1 LNHNV and CDR2 YYDKDF (reference sequence). The CDR3: CATSTPGDSPLHF. As DNA, the CDR3 is TGTGCCACCAGCACCCCGGGGGATTCACCCCTCCACTTT.

This clonotype was recorded at least ten times. The CDR3 coding sequence is TGTGCCAGCAGCGCAGACGGGACCGAAGCTTTCTTT. Protein sequence: CASSADGTEAFF. This chain links TRBV9 with TRBJ1-1; the D gene is possibly TRBD1 (5 bases). V dropped 3 bases and J dropped 8 bases, with 11 bases sitting between them. Germline CDR1 SGDLS, CDR2 YYNGEE. This CDR3 is built from 12 residues.

This clonotype was recorded at least ten times. DNA for the CDR3: TGTGCCAGCAGTTGGGGGTCAGGGGGCTACACCTTC. It yields the protein CASSWGSGGYTF. This chain joins TRBV2 and TRBJ1-2, with a possible D match to TRBD1 (5 bases). V was cut by 5 bases and J by 8 bases, with 12 bases left in between. Germline V gene lookup returns CDR1 SNHLY and CDR2 FYNNEI. This CDR3 region has 12 residues.

V usage is TRBV11-2 and J usage is TRBJ1-5, with 7 bases lining up with TRBD1. The CDR3 contains 16 residues. From germline, CDR1 is SGHAT and CDR2 FQNNGV. Trimming removed 0 bases from V and 1 base from J; junction bases left unmatched: 3. The CDR3 coding sequence is TGTGCCAGCAGCTTAGAGGGGGGACAGAGCAATCAGCCCCAGCATTTT. Translation gives CASSLEGGQSNQPQHF. Combining the CDR3 with reference TRBV11-2 and TRBJ1-5 gives the whole variable domain EAGVAQSPRYKIIEKRQSVAFWCNPISGHATLYWYQQILGQGPKLLIQFQNNGVVDDSQLPKDRFSAERLKGVDSTLKIQPAKLEDSAVYLCASSLEGGQSNQPQHFGDGTRLSIL.

As to this clonotype: A read error may explain this, as a much larger clone is one base away. The chain is built from TRBV2 and TRBJ1-5; no definite D call. Germline lookup yields CDR1 SNHLY and CDR2 FYNNEI. V lost 7 bases and J lost 2, with 12 bases in between. CDR3 size: 14 residues. The CDR3 loop is CASNERVRNQPQHF. The CDR3 bases are TGTGCCAGCAATGAGAGGGTTCGCAATCAGCCCCAGCATTTT.

This sequence joins TRBV20-1 and TRBJ2-1, with 7 bases identical to TRBD2. The CDR3 contains 14 residues. Germline-derived CDR1 and CDR2 are DFQATT and SNEGSKA (reference sequence). V lost 3 bases and J lost 3; bases outside the gene matches: 5. CDR3 nucleotide sequence: TGCAGTGCTAGTGGGACTACCGACTACAATGAGCAGTTCTTC. Amino acids: CSASGTTDYNEQFF.

J is TRBJ1-3 and V is TRBV10-2, with 8 bases lining up with TRBD1. Germline CDR1 WSHSY, CDR2 SAAADI. J gave up 0 bases and V 6 bases, and 4 bases lay outside the gene matches. The CDR3 spans 15 residues. Here the CDR3 reads CASSPDRGSGNTIYF. The CDR3 coding sequence is TGCGCCAGCAGCCCCGACAGGGGCTCTGGAAACACCATATATTTT.

This clonotype showed up just a few times. The rearrangement links TRBV6-2 or TRBV6-3 to TRBJ1-5; TRBD1 aligns across 8 bases. The CDR3 runs to 15 residues. The ends lost 5 bases at V and 7 bases at J; junction bases unmatched: 10. The V gene's germline CDR1 is MNHEY and CDR2 SVGEGT. The CDR3 here is CASSQRTGQTQPQHF. In DNA, the CDR3 is TGTGCCAGCAGTCAAAGGACAGGGCAGACGCAGCCCCAGCATTTT.